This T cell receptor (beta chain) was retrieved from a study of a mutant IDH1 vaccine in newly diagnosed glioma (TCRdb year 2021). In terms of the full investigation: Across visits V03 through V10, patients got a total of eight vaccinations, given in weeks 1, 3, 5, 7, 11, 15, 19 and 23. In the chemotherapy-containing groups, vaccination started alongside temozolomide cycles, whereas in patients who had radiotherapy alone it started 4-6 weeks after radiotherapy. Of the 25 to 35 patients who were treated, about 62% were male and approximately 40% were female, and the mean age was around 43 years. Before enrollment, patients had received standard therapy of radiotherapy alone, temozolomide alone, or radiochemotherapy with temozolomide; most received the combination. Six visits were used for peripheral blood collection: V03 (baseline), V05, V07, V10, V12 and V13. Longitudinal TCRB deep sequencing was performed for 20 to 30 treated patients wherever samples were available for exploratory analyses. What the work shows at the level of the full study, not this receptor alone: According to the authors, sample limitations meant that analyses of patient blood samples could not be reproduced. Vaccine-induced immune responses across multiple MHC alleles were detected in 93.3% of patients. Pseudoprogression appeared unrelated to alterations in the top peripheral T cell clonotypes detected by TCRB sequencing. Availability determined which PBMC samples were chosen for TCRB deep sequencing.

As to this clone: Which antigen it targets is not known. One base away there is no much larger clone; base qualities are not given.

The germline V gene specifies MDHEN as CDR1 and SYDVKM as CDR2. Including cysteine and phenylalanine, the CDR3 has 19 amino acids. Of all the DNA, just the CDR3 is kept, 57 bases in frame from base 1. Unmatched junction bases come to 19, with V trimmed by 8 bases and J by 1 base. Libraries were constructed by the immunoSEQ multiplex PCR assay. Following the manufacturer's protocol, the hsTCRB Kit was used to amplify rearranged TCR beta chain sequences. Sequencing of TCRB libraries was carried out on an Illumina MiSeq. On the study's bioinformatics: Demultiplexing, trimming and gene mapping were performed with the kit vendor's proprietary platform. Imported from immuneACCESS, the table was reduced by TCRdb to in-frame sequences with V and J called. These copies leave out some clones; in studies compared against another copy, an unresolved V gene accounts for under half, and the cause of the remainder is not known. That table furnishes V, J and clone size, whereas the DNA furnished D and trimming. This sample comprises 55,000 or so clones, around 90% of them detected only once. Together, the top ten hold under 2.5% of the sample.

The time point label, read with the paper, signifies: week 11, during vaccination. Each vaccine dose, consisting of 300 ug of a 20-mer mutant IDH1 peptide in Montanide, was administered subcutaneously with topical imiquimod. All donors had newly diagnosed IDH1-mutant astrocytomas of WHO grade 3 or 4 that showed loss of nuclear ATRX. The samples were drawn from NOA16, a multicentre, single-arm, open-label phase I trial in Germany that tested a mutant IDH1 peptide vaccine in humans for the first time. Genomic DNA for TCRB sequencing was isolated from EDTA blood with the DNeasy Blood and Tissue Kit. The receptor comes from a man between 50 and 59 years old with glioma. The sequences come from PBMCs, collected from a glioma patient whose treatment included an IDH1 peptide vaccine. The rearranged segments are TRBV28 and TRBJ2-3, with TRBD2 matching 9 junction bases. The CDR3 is CASQTLAGEGGLGTDTQYF. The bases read TGTGCCAGCCAGACATTAGCGGGAGAGGGGGGACTTGGCACAGATACGCAGTATTTT.